The 25 T cell receptor beta chains in this list originate from one sample, sequenced in a study of T cells after yellow fever vaccination (dated by TCRdb to between 2018 and 2021). What this sample's treatment or condition label stands for: live attenuated yellow fever vaccine strain. Library construction relied on 5' RACE. The instrument was an Illumina HiSeq 2500. TCRdb reanalyzed the raw reads on its own, using fastp at Q25 for trimming and MiXCR for clone calling, and kept in-frame beta chains. Each entry merges the rows of one CDR3 protein and shows their most common DNA and genes. This sample comprises around 610,000 distinct CDR3 sequences, about 13% of them detected only once. Clones ranked in the top ten supply roughly 13% of the sample. The source was PBMCs, collected on the day of the yellow fever booster vaccination. The receptors were sampled from a man aged 30-40 years who received the YFV17D yellow fever vaccine.

The V gene is TRBV21-1, the J gene TRBJ1-1. TRBV21-1 is reported as a pseudogene. This CDR3 has 18 amino acids. CDR3 sequence: CASSPPSYCRKSNTEAFF. The CDR3 DNA is TGTGCCAGCAGCCCACCGTCTTATTGCAGGAAAAGTAACACTGAAGCTTTCTTT.

The chain combines TRBV29-1 with TRBJ2-7, with 7 positions matching TRBD2. CDR1 and CDR2 from the germline V gene are SQVTM and ANQGSEA. The ends lost 4 bases at V and 2 bases at J; junction bases unmatched: 2. The CDR3 length is 12 residues. CDR3 protein: CSVGGTTYEQYF. The CDR3 DNA is TGCAGCGTTGGGGGGACTACCTACGAGCAGTACTTC.

The chain couples TRBV7-2 to TRBJ2-3; D not certain. The CDR3 is made up of 13 amino acids. Germline lookup yields CDR1 SGHTA and CDR2 FQGNSA. Trimming left V 2 bases short and J 3 bases short, with 6 bases between. For the CDR3, the DNA is TGTGCCAGCAGCTTAATCATAACAGATACGCAGTATTTT. It translates to CASSLIITDTQYF.

This clonotype has only a few counts. The rearrangement uses TRBV27 and TRBJ1-1; D gene ambiguous. Germline V lookup: CDR1 MNHEY, CDR2 SMNVEV (reference sequence). V lost 8 bases and J 4 bases, leaving 14 bases between the germline ends. The CDR3 extends over 13 amino acids. The CDR3 nucleotides read TGTGCCAGCCTCCCCTCCGGCGGCACTGAAGCTTTCTTT. Its protein product is CASLPSGGTEAFF.

Ten or more counts support this clonotype. The chain links TRBV5-1 to TRBJ2-1; 10 bases are shared with TRBD2. V lost 7 bases to trimming and J lost 4 bases; unmatched junction nucleotides: 5. The CDR3 has 14 residues. Germline V gene data show CDR1 as SGHRS and CDR2 as YFSETQ. The CDR3, as DNA: TGCGCCAGCTCATCTAGCGGGAGTTACAATGAGCAGTTCTTC. This translates into CASSSSGSYNEQFF.

V and J are TRBV11-2 and TRBJ2-7, with 10 bases that match TRBD1. CDR1 and CDR2 (germline): SGHAT, FQNNGV. The CDR3 runs 15 residues. With 4 bases clipped from V and 3 bases from J, the junction kept 6 bases outside the gene matches. The CDR3 reads CASSSAGTGDYEQYF. In DNA form, the CDR3 reads TGTGCCAGCAGCTCCGCCGGGACAGGGGACTACGAGCAGTACTTC.

In its sample, this clonotype was seen many times. The CDR3 region is CASSLGGSTGELFF. CDR3 bases: TGTGCCAGCAGCTTAGGCGGGAGTACCGGGGAGCTGTTTTTT. The rearrangement joins TRBV7-9 to TRBJ2-2; 7 nucleotides align to TRBD2. The CDR3 totals 14 residues. Germline CDR1 is SEHNR and CDR2 is FQNEAQ (reference sequence). Trimming cost V 1 base and J 5 bases; bases outside gene matches: 1. Combining the CDR3 with reference TRBV7-9 and TRBJ2-2 gives the whole variable domain DTGVSQNPRHKITKRGQNVTFRCDPISEHNRLYWYRQTLGQGPEFLTYFQNEAQLEKSRLLSDRFSAERPKGSFSTLEIQRTEQGDSAMYLCASSLGGSTGELFFGEGSRLTVL.

This rearrangement joins TRBV12-3 or TRBV12-4 to TRBJ2-7; D gene ambiguous. There are 14 residues in the CDR3. Trimming pared 2 bases from V and 3 bases from J, leaving 11 bases between. Written as DNA, the CDR3 is TGTGCCAGCAGTTTACGTGGGGATCTCTACGAGCAGTACTTC. Encoded protein: CASSLRGDLYEQYF.

The rearrangement links TRBV12-3 or TRBV12-4 to TRBJ2-2, with a tentative D call TRBD2 (5 bases). V was cut by 11 bases and J by 7 bases, with 23 bases left in between. The CDR3 is 15 residues long. The CDR3 DNA reads as TGTGCCGCAAAGATAGAGAGTGTGGGGAGCGGGGAGCTGTTTTTT. Protein: CAAKIESVGSGELFF.

This clonotype was seen a handful of times. The rearrangement uses TRBV6-2 or TRBV6-3 and TRBJ1-1; D not resolved. CDR1 and CDR2 (germline): MNHEY, SVGEGT. The V end lost 2 bases, the J end lost 1 base, and 8 bases lay between the germline ends. The CDR3 covers 14 residues. This chain's CDR3 is CASSYMEQNTEAFF. The CDR3 DNA sequence: TGTGCCAGCAGTTACATGGAACAGAACACTGAAGCTTTCTTT.

This clonotype was counted ten times or more. CDR3 nucleotides: TGCGCCAGCAGCTTAGGCAATCCGAACACTGAAGCTTTCTTT. Translating it yields CASSLGNPNTEAFF. The genes are TRBV5-1 and TRBJ1-1; D uncertain. V was shortened by 2 bases and J by 1 base, with 9 bases between the two germline ends. Germline lookup yields CDR1 SGHRS and CDR2 YFSETQ. The CDR3 totals 14 residues.

This clonotype was found a few times. CDR3 residues: CAISESQETQYF. The DNA for the CDR3 is TGTGCCATCAGTGAGTCGCAAGAGACCCAGTACTTC. This rearrangement joins TRBV10-3 to TRBJ2-5; D is unclear. There are 12 residues in the CDR3. Trimming removed 0 bases from V and 2 bases from J, with 1 base in between. The germline CDR1 and CDR2 sequences are ENHRY and SYGVKD.

This clonotype has a handful of counts. The chain has TRBV6-5 and TRBJ1-6; the D gene is possibly TRBD1 (5 bases). V lost 2 bases and J 0 bases, leaving 8 bases between the germline ends. Germline CDR1 is MNHEY and CDR2 is SVGAGI. The CDR3 runs to 16 residues. CDR3 bases: TGTGCCAGCAGTTACACGAGGGGCTCCTATAATTCACCCCTCCACTTT. Translating it yields CASSYTRGSYNSPLHF.

This clonotype is a singleton in its sample. One end of the junction fails to match germline, which may point to a read error. J is TRBJ2-3 and V is TRBV7-7; D is tentatively TRBD1 or TRBD2 (7 bases each). Looked up from germline, CDR1 is SSHAT and CDR2 is FNYEAQ (reference sequence). There are 14 residues in the CDR3. The CDR3: CASSSGAGQNTLYF. CDR3 DNA sequence: TGTGCCAGCAGCAGCGGGGCGGGACAGAATACGCTGTATTTT.

This clonotype showed up just a few times. This rearrangement joins TRBV20-1 to TRBJ2-1; D is possibly TRBD2 (5 bases). Germline loops: CDR1 DFQATT, CDR2 SNEGSKA (reference sequence). The V end was cut by 7 bases, the J end by 8 bases, with 18 bases between. This CDR3 is built from 13 residues. CDR3 protein: CSVIVPSGHEQFF. In DNA form, the CDR3 reads TGCAGTGTTATTGTGCCGAGCGGCCATGAGCAGTTCTTC.

This clonotype was observed a handful of times. This chain connects TRBV20-1 to TRBJ2-7; D remains ambiguous. Germline V lookup: CDR1 DFQATT, CDR2 SNEGSKA (reference sequence). V was pared by 3 bases and J by 3 bases, with 9 bases between. The CDR3 consists of 12 residues. DNA of the CDR3: TGCAGTGCTAGTTTGTTCCGCTACGAGCAGTACTTC. It encodes CSASLFRYEQYF.

The genes are TRBV6-2 or TRBV6-3 and TRBJ2-7; unclear D gene. CDR3 length equals 12 residues. The germline V gene has CDR1 MNHEY and CDR2 SVGEGT. V lost 8 bases, J lost 4 bases, and 12 bases lay in between. The CDR3 sequence is CASGDLRYEQYF. For the CDR3, the DNA is TGTGCCAGCGGTGATTTGAGGTACGAGCAGTACTTC.

V and J are TRBV15 and TRBJ2-4; no firm D call. Germline lookup yields CDR1 LNHNV and CDR2 YYDKDF (reference sequence). This CDR3 comprises 16 residues. Trimming cost V 4 bases and J 8 bases, with 21 bases left between them. The CDR3 is CATSTVHTDFGDIQYF. As DNA, the CDR3 is TGTGCCACCAGCACCGTGCATACAGATTTTGGAGACATTCAGTACTTC. Drawing the rest from reference TRBV15 and TRBJ2-4, the complete variable domain is DAMVIQNPRYQVTQFGKPVTLSCSQTLNHNVMYWYQQKSSQAPKLLFHYYDKDFNNEADTPDNFQSRRPNTSFCFLDIRSPGLGDTAMYLCATSTVHTDFGDIQYFGAGTRLSVL.

The chain joins TRBV27 to TRBJ2-2; TRBD2 aligns across 13 bases. The CDR3 runs 17 residues. The germline V gene encodes CDR1 MNHEY and CDR2 SMNVEV (reference sequence). With V trimmed by 5 bases and J by 5 bases, 8 bases remained unmatched. CDR3 nucleotides: TGTGCCAGCAGTCCGGGGGGACTAGCGGGATTGACCGGGGAGCTGTTTTTT. It translates to CASSPGGLAGLTGELFF.

Written as DNA, the CDR3 is TGTGCCAGCAGCTTAGCCCCTACGCGACGGGACAAGCAAGAGACCCAGTACTTC. This encodes CASSLAPTRRDKQETQYF. This chain connects TRBV7-2 to TRBJ2-5, with D maybe TRBD1 (6 bases). Germline CDR1 is SGHTA and CDR2 is FQGNSA. CDR3 length: 18 residues. V lost 0 bases and J 2 bases, leaving 19 bases between the germline ends.

This clonotype was found a few times. The chain links TRBV12-3 or TRBV12-4 to TRBJ2-7; 8 bases are a match to TRBD2. The V and J ends lost 1 base and 3 bases, in that order; junction bases with no gene match: 2. This CDR3 region has 14 residues. CDR3 residues: CASSLELAVYEQYF. The DNA of the CDR3 is TGTGCCAGCAGTTTAGAACTAGCGGTCTACGAGCAGTACTTC.

This chain joins TRBV11-2 and TRBJ1-2, with D hard to call. The CDR3 runs 12 residues. Germline values: CDR1 SGHAT, CDR2 FQNNGV. Trimming left V 4 bases short and J 7 bases short, with 10 bases between. CDR3 amino acids: CASSSAGFGYTF. CDR3 nucleotide sequence: TGTGCCAGCAGCTCGGCCGGATTTGGCTACACCTTC.

This clonotype has only a few counts. The chain carries TRBV20-1 and TRBJ2-1; TRBD2 is a possible D gene (5 bases). V lost 1 base to trimming and J lost 5 bases, with 12 bases between them. The V gene's germline CDR1 is DFQATT and CDR2 SNEGSKA (reference sequence). The length of the CDR3 is 14 residues. The CDR3 is CSARGSEGHNEQFF. The CDR3 nucleotides read TGCAGTGCTAGAGGGTCAGAGGGCCACAATGAGCAGTTCTTC.

In DNA, the CDR3 is TGTGCCAGTTCCGCGGGATCTCCAAGGCAGTATTTT. Translated, it gives CASSAGSPRQYF. J is TRBJ2-3 and V is TRBV19; tentatively, D is TRBD2 (6 bases). Germline-derived CDR1 and CDR2 are LNHDA and SQIVND (reference sequence). Trimming shortened V by 8 bases and J by 11 bases, and 17 bases separated the two germline ends. This CDR3 spans 12 amino acids.

A few counts support this clonotype. The chain links TRBV4-2 to TRBJ2-5; 15 bases fit TRBD2. With 1 base clipped from V and 5 bases from J, the junction kept 11 bases outside the gene matches. The CDR3 consists of 19 residues. Per the germline V gene, CDR1 is LGHNA and CDR2 is YNFKEQ. Here the CDR3 DNA reads TGTGCCAGCAGCCAAGGGACTAGCGGGAGGGCCGGCGGGGTGGAGACCCAGTACTTC. It codes for CASSQGTSGRAGGVETQYF.